A selection of T cell receptor beta chains follows, all from one sample in a study of identical twins. MiXCR was run by TCRdb on the 5' RACE reads, yielding one entry per CDR3 protein. The sample consists of roughly 1,500,000 distinct CDR3 sequences, about 32% of them appearing once. The sample consisted of cord blood. Receptors originate from a newborn girl in good health. The CDR3 runs from the conserved cysteine through the conserved F or W. The order of the fields is CDR3 protein, V gene, J gene.

CASSLKRSYNEQFF	TRBV12-3/TRBV12-4	TRBJ2-1
CASSLVPRTSGCNEQYF	TRBV5-1	TRBJ2-5
CASPRDSYYEQYF	TRBV6-5	TRBJ2-7
CASSYRTSGSSYNEQFF	TRBV5-1	TRBJ2-1
CASSPIGQGNSPPHF	TRBV27	TRBJ1-6
CSARRWTSGSGETQYF	TRBV20-1	NA
CASRRSDRVGRETQYF	TRBV12-3/TRBV12-4	TRBJ2-5
CASSEALPASYEQYF	TRBV2	TRBJ2-7
CSARVITWPISPLHF	TRBV20-1	TRBJ1-6
CASSPHSGNTIYF	TRBV9	TRBJ1-3
CASIRRGVGADTQYF	TRBV11-2	TRBJ2-3
CASSSARQETQYF	TRBV12-3/TRBV12-4	TRBJ2-5
CASSQQPGQGGYEQYF	TRBV7-6	TRBJ2-7
CASSAGLAGFTDTQYF	TRBV5-6	TRBJ2-3
CASSFAGNTIYF	TRBV12-3/TRBV12-4	TRBJ1-3
CSARERGYNEQFF	TRBV20-1	TRBJ2-1
CASSQYQGRGQFF	TRBV3-1	TRBJ2-1
CASRQDRANYGYTF	TRBV6-6	TRBJ1-2
CASSLFSAEIYEQYF	TRBV7-2	NA
CAISPAGESGEQYF	TRBV10-3	TRBJ2-5
CASSSGLASYGQYF	TRBV9	TRBJ2-7
CATSESGSGANEKLFF	TRBV24-1	TRBJ1-4
CASSFVVASNEQYF	TRBV12-3/TRBV12-4	TRBJ2-7
CASSQARTAAYEQYF	TRBV3-1	TRBJ2-7
CASSVTQGDYGYTF	TRBV6-1	TRBJ1-2
CASSLDESGRRSGGELFF	TRBV27	TRBJ2-2
CASSLGQPHNEQFF	TRBV7-2	TRBJ2-1
CASSMTSGQETQFF	TRBV11-2	NA
CASSPKRHLYEQYF	TRBV27	TRBJ2-7
CSAIQGAIGNQPQHF	TRBV20-1	TRBJ1-5
CASSQGQTSGSYQETQYF	TRBV4-1	TRBJ2-5
CASSLSLFQTGLNTEAFF	TRBV27	TRBJ1-1
CSARAGRGPSYEQYF	TRBV20-1	TRBJ2-7
CASTEVGDQPQHF	TRBV6-1	TRBJ1-5
CASSSQTGNTNSPLHF	TRBV7-2	TRBJ1-6
CASSQARGGYTF	TRBV4-2	TRBJ1-2
CASSATSGSPTDTQYF	TRBV7-2	TRBJ2-3
CASSQEGRNYGYTF	TRBV3-1	TRBJ1-2
CSAETGLALDVNNEQFF	TRBV20-1	TRBJ2-1
CASSFNRAPSGANVLTF	TRBV27	TRBJ2-6
CASSQFGQGFTEAFF	TRBV3-1	TRBJ1-1
CAITRDSLFADTQYF	TRBV10-3	TRBJ2-3
CASSLGTVSYNEQFF	TRBV5-1	TRBJ2-1
CATSKNPGQTYEQYF	TRBV15	TRBJ2-7
CASRPGTGVSEQYF	TRBV5-1	TRBJ2-4
CASSEWGLAGDRPTDTQYF	TRBV10-2	TRBJ2-3
CSARRTTGNPCNEQFF	TRBV20-1	TRBJ2-1
CAWISGGAKNIQYF	TRBV30	TRBJ2-4
CASSFVRDNEQYF	TRBV11-2	TRBJ2-7
CASSFRTVNQPQHF	TRBV28	TRBJ1-5